Below, 5 T cell receptor beta chains from the same sample are listed, as sequenced in a study of blood T cell repertoires in COVID-19. Data came from immunoSEQ multiplex PCR; TCRdb stores just in-frame clones and leaves some out. The sample has tens of thousands of clones, 80% to 90% seen once; the top ten hold 11%. Sequencing was done on a sample of peripheral blood. These receptors were taken from an elderly man with acute or convalescent COVID-19.

The J gene is TRBJ2-7, the V gene TRBV11-2; tentatively, D is TRBD2 (6 bases). This CDR3 contains 15 residues. The V end was cut by 0 bases, the J end by 4 bases, with 13 bases between. Germline V gene sequence: CDR1 SGHAT, CDR2 FQNNGV. The CDR3 bases are TGTGCCAGCAGCTTAGAGCCCCGGAGGGCGTACGAGCAGTACTTC. Translation gives CASSLEPRRAYEQYF.

This clone appeared a single time. This chain links TRBV5-1 with TRBJ2-5, with TRBD2 matching 7 bases. V lost 4 bases to trimming and J lost 4 bases; unmatched junction nucleotides: 7. The CDR3 is made up of 14 amino acids. The germline V gene encodes CDR1 SGHRS and CDR2 YFSETQ. The DNA for the CDR3 is TGCGCCAGCAGCGAGACTCCGGGGGGAGAGACCCAGTACTTC. Amino acid sequence: CASSETPGGETQYF.

J is TRBJ2-1 and V is TRBV5-1, with 8 bases aligning to TRBD2. The CDR3 extends over 14 amino acids. CDR1 SGHRS and CDR2 YFSETQ come from the germline V gene. V dropped 7 bases and J dropped 5; count of bases not matched to a gene: 8. The CDR3: CASASGGANNEQFF. In nucleotides, the CDR3 is TGCGCCAGCGCCTCCGGGGGGGCCAACAATGAGCAGTTCTTC.

The chain employs TRBV11-3 and TRBJ2-5, with 7 positions matching TRBD2. The CDR3 is made up of 17 amino acids. CDR1 and CDR2 (germline): SGHNT, YENEEA. With V trimmed by 6 bases and J by 2 bases, 15 bases remained unmatched. The CDR3: CASSQRLGGRKQETQYF. The CDR3, as DNA: TGTGCCAGCAGTCAGAGGTTGGGGGGGAGGAAGCAAGAGACCCAGTACTTC.

The rearrangement links TRBV4-2 to TRBJ1-1, with TRBD1 matching over 9 bases. CDR3 length: 16 residues. Germline V gene sequence: CDR1 LGHNA, CDR2 YNFKEQ. Unmatched junction bases numbered 9, after V lost 3 bases and J lost 4 bases. The CDR3, as DNA: TGTGCCAGCAGCCAGGGCGGGACAGGGTCGATCACTGAAGCTTTCTTT. Protein product: CASSQGGTGSITEAFF.